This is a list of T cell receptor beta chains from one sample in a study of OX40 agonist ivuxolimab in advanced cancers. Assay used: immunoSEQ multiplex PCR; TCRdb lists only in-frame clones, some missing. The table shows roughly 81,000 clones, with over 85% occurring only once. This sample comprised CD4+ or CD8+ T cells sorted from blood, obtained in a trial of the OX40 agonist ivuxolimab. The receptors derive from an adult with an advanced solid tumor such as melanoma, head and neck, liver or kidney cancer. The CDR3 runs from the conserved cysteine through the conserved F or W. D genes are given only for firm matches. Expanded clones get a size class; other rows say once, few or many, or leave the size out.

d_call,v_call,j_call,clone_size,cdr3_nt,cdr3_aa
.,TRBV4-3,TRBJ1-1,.,TGCGCCAGCAGCCAAGCTTTTTTCGGGCAGGGAAGGGAAGCTTTCTTT,CASSQAFFGQGREAFF
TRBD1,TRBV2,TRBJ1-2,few,TGTGCCAGCAACGACCGGGACAGCTATGGCTACACCTTC,CASNDRDSYGYTF
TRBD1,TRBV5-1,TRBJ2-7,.,TGCGCCAGCAGCTTGAGACAGGGGCCTACTGTTGGCGAGCAGTACTTC,CASSLRQGPTVGEQYF
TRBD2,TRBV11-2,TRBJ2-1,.,TGTGCCAGCAGCTTCTCCGGGGGGTCCTACAATGAGCAGTTCTTC,CASSFSGGSYNEQFF
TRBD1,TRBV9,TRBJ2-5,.,TGTGCCAGCAGCGGCGGACAGGGAGAGGAGACCCAGTACTTC,CASSGGQGEETQYF
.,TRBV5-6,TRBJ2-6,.,TGTGCCAGCAGCTTGGTCCCCCACGTCCTGACTTTC,CASSLVPHVLTF
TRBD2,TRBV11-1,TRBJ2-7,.,TGTGCCAGCAGCTTATTACCTGACGCTAGCGGGGGGTCCTACGAGCAGTACTTC,CASSLLPDASGGSYEQYF
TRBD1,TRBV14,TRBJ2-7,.,TGTGCCAGCAAGCCGGGACAGGGATCATACGAGCAGTACTTC,CASKPGQGSYEQYF
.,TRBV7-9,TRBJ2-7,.,TGTGCCAGCAGCCGGAAGGGTCAGGACCCCTACGAGCAGTACTTC,CASSRKGQDPYEQYF
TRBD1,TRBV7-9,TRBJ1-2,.,TGTGCCAGCAGCAATCTTCAGGACAGGGCTCTTCGCTACACCTTC,CASSNLQDRALRYTF
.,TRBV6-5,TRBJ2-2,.,TGTGCCAGCCTGGGGACCGCGAACACCGGGGAGCTGTTTTTT,CASLGTANTGELFF
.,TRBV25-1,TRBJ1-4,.,TGTGCCAGCAGTGCAAGTGAAAAACTGTTTTTT,CASSASEKLFF
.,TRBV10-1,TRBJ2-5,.,TGCGCCAGCAGTGAGGAGACCCAGTACTTC,CASSEETQYF
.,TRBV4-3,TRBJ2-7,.,TGCGCCAGCAGCCAAGGGTCAGGGGCCTACGAGCAGTACTTC,CASSQGSGAYEQYF
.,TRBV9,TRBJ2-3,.,TGTGCCAGCAGCACCCCCCGGCCGGGACATGCGGATCCTTATACTAGCACAGATACGCAGTATTTT,CASSTPRPGHADPYTSTDTQYF
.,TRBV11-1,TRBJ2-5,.,TGTGCCAGCAGCTTTTTCGAAGAGCAAGAGACCCAGTACTTC,CASSFFEEQETQYF
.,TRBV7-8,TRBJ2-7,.,TGTGCCAGCAGCTTTAGGTCTGGGGGGGACAACGAGCAGTACTTC,CASSFRSGGDNEQYF
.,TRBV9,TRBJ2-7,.,TGTGCCAGCTCGCTCGCCAGTGACAGCTACGAGCAGTACTTC,CASSLASDSYEQYF
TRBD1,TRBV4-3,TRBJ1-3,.,TGCGCCAGCAGCCAGGGACAGGGACGGGTAAACACCATATATTTT,CASSQGQGRVNTIYF
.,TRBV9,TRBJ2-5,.,TGTGCCAGCAGCGTAGAAGGCAGCGACCCTCAAGAGACCCAGTACTTC,CASSVEGSDPQETQYF
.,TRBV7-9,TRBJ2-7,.,TGTGCCAGCAGCCCCCCCGCCCTAATATACGAGCAGTACTTC,CASSPPALIYEQYF
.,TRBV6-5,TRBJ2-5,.,TGTGCCAGCAGTCTTACGGGTCAAAATAGGGAGACCCAGTACTTC,CASSLTGQNRETQYF
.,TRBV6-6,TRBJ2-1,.,TGTGCCAGCAGTTACCCTACCTATAGGGCCGGCAATGAGCAGTTCTTC,CASSYPTYRAGNEQFF
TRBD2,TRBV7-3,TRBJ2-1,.,TGTGCCAGCAGCCCCCAACCCGGGAGGGCGATTGGGAATGAGCAGTTCTTC,CASSPQPGRAIGNEQFF
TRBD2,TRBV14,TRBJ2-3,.,TGTGCCAGCAGCCCTCGACTAGCCGGCACAGATACGCAGTATTTT,CASSPRLAGTDTQYF